The rows below give T cell receptor beta chains drawn from one sample of a study of T cell changes during pregnancy in multiple sclerosis. Produced via immunoSEQ multiplex PCR; TCRdb's table is partial and in-frame only. This sample has 65,000 to 75,000 clones, with around 92% found just once. Sequencing used CD8+ T cells from peripheral blood mononuclear cells, obtained in the third trimester of pregnancy. The receptor set was obtained from a female donor in good health, enrolled as a control in a pregnancy study. The CDR3 runs from the conserved cysteine through the conserved F or W. D genes are given only for firm matches. Clone sizes are given selectively: once, few, many, or a class where the clone is expanded.

j_gene,d_gene,v_gene,abundance,CDR3aa,CDR3nt
TRBJ2-3,TRBD2,TRBV5-1,NA,CASSLGVMGGTDTQYF,TGCGCCAGCAGCTTGGGGGTAATGGGGGGGACAGATACGCAGTATTTT
TRBJ2-3,NA,TRBV15,NA,CATSGGMDTQYF,TGTGCCACCAGCGGGGGGATGGATACGCAGTATTTT
TRBJ2-7,TRBD1,TRBV27,NA,CASSLSGTGTYEQYF,TGTGCCAGCAGTCTCTCCGGGACAGGAACCTACGAGCAGTACTTC
TRBJ1-4,NA,TRBV6-5,NA,CASSRGLGEKLFF,TGTGCCAGCAGCCGGGGTTTAGGGGAAAAACTGTTTTTT
TRBJ1-1,NA,TRBV19,NA,CASSIGIRGGTEAFF,TGTGCCAGTAGTATCGGGATCAGAGGGGGCACTGAAGCTTTCTTT
TRBJ2-1,NA,TRBV6-6,NA,CASSYSSQGSHNEQFF,TGTGCCAGCAGTTACTCGAGCCAGGGGTCACACAATGAGCAGTTCTTC
TRBJ1-2,NA,TRBV29-1,NA,CSVLDSLANYGYTF,TGCAGCGTCCTAGACTCGTTGGCTAACTATGGCTACACCTTC
TRBJ2-7,NA,TRBV6-5,NA,CASSYSQQGSYEQYF,TGTGCCAGCAGTTACTCCCAACAGGGCTCCTACGAGCAGTACTTC
TRBJ1-5,NA,TRBV6-5,NA,CASSYRGQNQPQHF,TGTGCCAGCAGTTATCGCGGACAGAATCAGCCCCAGCATTTT
TRBJ2-7,TRBD2,TRBV7-9,NA,CASSLRDYYEQYF,TGTGCCAGCAGCTTACGGGACTACTACGAGCAGTACTTC
TRBJ1-2,TRBD1,TRBV27,NA,CASSPPGQGARGYTF,TGTGCCAGCAGTCCCCCGGGACAGGGGGCTCGAGGCTACACCTTC
TRBJ1-1,NA,TRBV27,once,CASSSGLEAFF,TGTGCCAGCAGCTCAGGTTTGGAAGCTTTCTTT
TRBJ1-4,NA,TRBV9,once,CASSVGGRESEKLFF,TGTGCCAGCAGCGTAGGAGGCAGGGAAAGTGAAAAACTGTTTTTT
TRBJ2-5,NA,TRBV7-9,NA,CASSSQWAQYF,TGTGCCAGCAGCTCACAGTGGGCCCAGTACTTC
TRBJ2-7,NA,TRBV9,NA,CASSVAGTPGYEQYF,TGTGCCAGCAGCGTAGCCGGGACACCAGGCTACGAGCAGTACTTC